This TCR beta chain originates from a study of T cell responses to AZD1222 COVID-19 vaccine. Regarding the study as a whole: Reportedly, close to half of spike-specific TCRs are directed against unmutated variant regions. Rises in breadth and depth of Spike-specific TCRs came after two AZD1222 doses. There were vaccine-associated CD4 TCRs across spike, dominant at 160-218 and 743-854.

Libraries were prepared by immunoSEQ multiplex PCR; TCRdb keeps only in-frame clonotypes and omits some of them. The data contain some 150,000 clones, 80% to 85% of them singletons. In regard to this clone: Its antigen remains unidentified.

Germline CDR1 and CDR2: MDHEN and SYDVKM. Between the trimmed V and J ends, which lost 7 bases and 0 bases, there was a span of 19 bases. The CDR3 length is 17 residues. This sequence joins TRBV28 and TRBJ1-3; D is unclear. The clonotype was recovered from an adult in good health. This specimen consisted of peripheral blood, obtained on day 0 of MenACWY control vaccination. The CDR3 DNA reads as TGTGCCAGCACCCATTTCGGGCGGCGTAGCTCTGGAAACACCATATATTTT. The encoded protein is CASTHFGRRSSGNTIYF.